Listed below are T cell receptor beta chains from one sample, sequenced in a study of a mutant IDH1 vaccine in newly diagnosed glioma. Sequencing was performed with immunoSEQ multiplex PCR; in TCRdb, only in-frame clones are kept and a portion is missing. The sample holds about 94,000 clones, roughly nine tenths seen once. Their target antigens are unknown. This material consisted of PBMCs, taken from a glioma patient whose treatment included an IDH1 peptide vaccine. Receptors originate from a woman between 50 and 59 years old with glioma. The CDR3 runs from the conserved cysteine through the conserved F or W. A D gene is named only where the DNA matches it firmly. Clone size is stated in some rows and not others, as once, few, many or a class when expanded.

CDR3,DNA,J,size,D,V
CASSWTGETQYF,TGCGCCAGCAGCTGGACAGGGGAGACCCAGTACTTC,TRBJ2-5,.,TRBD1,TRBV5-1
CAWSVQRETQYF,TGTGCCTGGAGTGTACAGAGGGAGACCCAGTACTTC,TRBJ2-5,.,.,TRBV30
CASGRARRYEQYF,TGTGCCAGCGGCCGGGCCCGAAGGTACGAGCAGTACTTC,TRBJ2-7,.,.,TRBV6-5
CASSAYRGYEQYF,TGCGCCAGCAGCGCTTACAGGGGTTACGAGCAGTACTTC,TRBJ2-7,.,TRBD1,TRBV5-1
CASSELGADTQYF,TGTGCCAGCAGTGAACTCGGTGCAGATACGCAGTATTTT,TRBJ2-3,.,.,TRBV2
CASSLGARVGPGEQYF,TGTGCCAGCAGCTTAGGTGCGCGTGTCGGCCCTGGCGAGCAGTACTTC,TRBJ2-7,.,.,TRBV7-8
CASSVVMGGIYNEQFF,TGTGCCAGCAGCGTAGTTATGGGAGGGATCTACAATGAGCAGTTCTTC,TRBJ2-1,.,TRBD2,TRBV9
CASSQEGWNEQFF,TGCGCCAGCAGCCAAGAGGGGTGGAATGAGCAGTTCTTC,TRBJ2-1,.,.,TRBV4-1
CSVEGGNTGELFF,TGCAGCGTGGAGGGGGGTAACACCGGGGAGCTGTTTTTT,TRBJ2-2,.,.,TRBV29-1
CASSWTGEGYTF,TGTGCCAGCAGTTGGACAGGGGAGGGCTACACCTTC,TRBJ1-2,.,TRBD1,TRBV6-5
CAWSERNQPQHF,TGTGCCTGGAGTGAGAGGAATCAGCCCCAGCATTTT,TRBJ1-5,.,.,TRBV30
CASSEDQGRQPQHF,TGTGCCAGCAGTGAAGACCAGGGGCGGCAGCCCCAGCATTTT,TRBJ1-5,once,.,TRBV6-1
CASSPRTVNTGELFF,TGCGCCAGCAGCCCCCGGACAGTGAACACCGGGGAGCTGTTTTTT,TRBJ2-2,.,.,TRBV4-1
CASSLERSNQPQHF,TGTGCCAGCAGCTTAGAACGGAGCAATCAGCCCCAGCATTTT,TRBJ1-5,few,.,TRBV7-9
CASSYSHHGGYEQYF,TGTGCCAGCAGTTACAGCCACCACGGGGGGTACGAGCAGTACTTC,TRBJ2-7,.,TRBD2,TRBV6-5
CASSPQNTGELFF,TGTGCCAGCAGCCCCCAGAACACCGGGGAGCTGTTTTTT,TRBJ2-2,.,.,TRBV2